The 6 T cell receptor beta chains below come from one sample, sequenced in a study of blood T cell repertoires in COVID-19. TCRdb keeps only in-frame clones here, not all; method: immunoSEQ multiplex PCR. The sample has around 130,000 clones, 84% seen once. Sequencing was done on a sample of PBMCs or T cells enriched from blood (not recorded which). Receptor source: a young woman who had been exposed to COVID-19.

The CDR3 DNA sequence: TGTGCCAGCAGTTCCTACGCCGGGGGAGCTAATGAAAAACTGTTTTTT. Its translation is CASSSYAGGANEKLFF. The rearrangement joins TRBV2 to TRBJ1-4, with a weak D call TRBD1 (5 bases). The V gene's germline CDR1 is SNHLY and CDR2 FYNNEI. The CDR3 has 16 residues. V was pared by 5 bases and J by 3 bases, with 16 bases between.

The table lists this clone with a count of one. The V call is TRBV18, the J call TRBJ1-4; D gene ambiguous. Per germline, CDR1 KGHSH and CDR2 LQKENI. V was cut by 6 bases and J by 0 bases, with 14 bases left in between. The CDR3 extends over 16 amino acids. The CDR3 coding sequence is TGTGCCAGCTCCCCAACAGCCTTCGCAACTAATGAAAAACTGTTTTTT. It encodes CASSPTAFATNEKLFF.

The rearrangement joins TRBV7-9 to TRBJ1-1; 11 bases agree with TRBD1. CDR1 SEHNR and CDR2 FQNEAQ come from the germline V gene (reference sequence). Germline trimming cut 5 bases from V and 11 bases from J; bases unmatched to any gene: 7. The CDR3 extends over 13 amino acids. Here the CDR3 reads CASSQRTGGAAFF. In DNA, the CDR3 is TGTGCCAGCAGCCAACGGACAGGGGGCGCGGCTTTCTTT.

V gene TRBV11-2 combines with J gene TRBJ2-1; 9 nucleotides line up with TRBD2. Trimming cost V 0 bases and J 7 bases; bases outside gene matches: 7. The length of the CDR3 is 16 residues. CDR1 and CDR2 (germline): SGHAT, FQNNGV. The CDR3 DNA is TGTGCCAGCAGCTTAGAACCGGCTAGCGGGGTGAATGAGCAGTTCTTC. Translating gives CASSLEPASGVNEQFF. Supplemented by reference TRBV11-2 and TRBJ2-1, the full variable domain reads EAGVAQSPRYKIIEKRQSVAFWCNPISGHATLYWYQQILGQGPKLLIQFQNNGVVDDSQLPKDRFSAERLKGVDSTLKIQPAKLEDSAVYLCASSLEPASGVNEQFFGPGTRLTVL.

This clone was observed once. The chain links TRBV18 to TRBJ2-1, with a possible D match to TRBD2 (5 bases). With 3 bases removed from V and 0 bases from J, the gap between germline ends came to 9 bases. CDR1 KGHSH and CDR2 LQKENI come from the germline V gene. The CDR3 spans 15 residues. The CDR3 DNA sequence: TGTGCCAGCTCACCCCGGACTTACTCCTACAATGAGCAGTTCTTC. Encoded protein: CASSPRTYSYNEQFF.

The V gene is TRBV30, the J gene TRBJ2-3; D not resolved. Trimming pared 2 bases from V and 0 bases from J, leaving 6 bases between. Germline V CDR1 and CDR2: GTSNPN, SVGIG (reference sequence). The CDR3 has 13 amino acids. The CDR3 sequence is CAWSIFSTDTQYF. The CDR3 DNA reads as TGTGCCTGGAGTATATTTAGCACAGATACGCAGTATTTT. Together with reference TRBV30 and TRBJ2-3, the CDR3 gives the full variable domain: SQTIHQWPATLVQPVGSPLSLECTVEGTSNPNLYWYRQAAGRGLQLLFYSVGIGQISSEVPQNLSASRPQDRQFILSSKKLLLSDSGFYLCAWSIFSTDTQYFGPGTRLTVL.